This T cell receptor (beta chain) stems from a study of shared clonotypes between healthy human individuals. Germline values: CDR1 SEHNR, CDR2 FQNEAQ (reference sequence). This CDR3 comprises 13 residues. Trimming stripped 3 bases from V and 8 bases from J, with 13 bases between. A few counts support this clone. As processed by the authors: From ImmunoSEQ came sequences covering only the junction and carrying no quality scores, so filtering differed. Using immunoSEQ multiplex PCR, the repertoire was profiled, and TCRdb retains in-frame clones only, with some absent. The V and J calls and clone size were taken over from that table, and D and trimming were inferred from the DNA. There are 2 million to 2.5 million clones in the sample; approximately 93% occur only once, and about 0.38% lies in the top ten.

The chain is built from TRBV7-9 and TRBJ1-1; maybe TRBD1 (5 bases). The source of this sequence is a young man in good health. Some clones in this sample may be carry-over from other donors' samples. Material for sequencing was naive CD4+ T cells from PBMCs. Subset here: CD45RA+ positively selected. The CDR3, as DNA: TGTGCCAGCAGCTTTGCCCTCAGGGCCGAAGCTTTCTTT. Encoded protein: CASSFALRAEAFF.